This TCR beta chain was retrieved from a study of OX40 agonist ivuxolimab in advanced cancers. Measured with immunoSEQ multiplex PCR; TCRdb has only the in-frame clones, and not every one. The table has roughly 60,000 clones, around 83% seen once; the top ten hold less than 3.5%. This CDR3 is built from 14 residues. From germline, CDR1 is WSHSY and CDR2 SAAADI. Trimming removed 3 bases from V and 4 bases from J, with 10 bases in between. V and J are TRBV10-2 and TRBJ1-5; D not certain. The sample in question was CD4+ or CD8+ T cells sorted from blood, obtained in a trial of the OX40 agonist ivuxolimab. The sequence was collected from an adult with an advanced solid tumor such as melanoma, head and neck, liver or kidney cancer. The CDR3 bases are TGCGCCAGCAGTGACACAAGTCTAAATCAGCCCCAGCATTTT. This sequence encodes CASSDTSLNQPQHF.